This T cell receptor (beta chain) was observed in a study of tumor and adjacent non-tumor tissue in lung cancer. Study observations and caveats: Normal lung showed higher cumulative top 100 clone frequency than tumor.

TCRbeta libraries were built with three rounds of nested PCR, modified from ARM-PCR. TCRdb ran MiXCR on the multiplex PCR reads and lists one entry per CDR3 protein. The repertoire holds around 99,000 distinct CDR3 sequences, with about 64% as singletons. No cell sorting was done before RNA was extracted from the tissue. This non-tumor lung sample came from over 3 cm beyond the tumor edge. Newly diagnosed lung cancer patients had thoracic surgery in China, August–late 2014, without prior chemotherapy. Concerning this clonotype itself: The antigen is not known. A much bigger clone sits one base away, suggesting this may be a read error.

The sequenced material came from distant non-tumor lung tissue. The sequence was collected from a man aged 55-75 years with non-small cell lung cancer.

CDR3 in amino acids: CASSQVGGTNTGAFF. The DNA of the CDR3 is TGCGCCAGCAGCCAAGTAGGAGGGACGAACACTGGAGCTTTCTTT. The V call is TRBV4-1, the J call TRBJ1-1; perhaps TRBD1 as D (5 bases). CDR1 and CDR2 from the germline V gene are MGHRA and YSYEKL. The CDR3 has 15 residues.